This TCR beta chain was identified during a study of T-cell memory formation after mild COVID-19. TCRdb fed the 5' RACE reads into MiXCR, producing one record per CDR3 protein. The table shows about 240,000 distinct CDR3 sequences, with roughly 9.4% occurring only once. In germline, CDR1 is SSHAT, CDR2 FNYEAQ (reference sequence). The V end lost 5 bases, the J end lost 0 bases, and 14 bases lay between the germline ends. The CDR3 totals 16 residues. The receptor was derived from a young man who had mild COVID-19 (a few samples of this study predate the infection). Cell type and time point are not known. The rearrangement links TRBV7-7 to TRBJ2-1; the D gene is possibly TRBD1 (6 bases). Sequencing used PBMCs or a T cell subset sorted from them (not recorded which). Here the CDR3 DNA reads TGTGCCAGCAGCCCGACCACAGGGAGCTCCTACAATGAGCAGTTCTTC. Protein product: CASSPTTGSSYNEQFF.